The 31 T cell receptor beta chains given below trace back to one sample, sequenced in a study of early T cells in non-severe SARS-CoV-2 infection (dated by TCRdb to the early 2020s). Receptor libraries were prepared by 5' RACE. TCRdb lists the instrument as NextSeq 500. Using fastp trimming at Q25 and MiXCR clonotype assembly, TCRdb reanalyzed the public sequencing data and kept in-frame beta chains. Each record represents a unique CDR3 protein, reported with the most common genes and DNA among its rows. This sample is represented by roughly 86,000 distinct CDR3 sequences; over 12% of them were singletons. The top ten clonotypes cover about 0.58% of the sample. Sequencing input: whole blood. The receptor source for this set is an adult who was a healthcare worker with PCR-confirmed SARS-CoV-2 infection or an uninfected control (not recorded which).

The rearrangement joins TRBV20-1 to TRBJ2-3, with 11 bases fitting TRBD2. Germline V gene sequence: CDR1 DFQATT, CDR2 SNEGSKA (reference sequence). The V and J ends lost 6 bases and 5 bases, in that order; junction bases with no gene match: 10. The CDR3 covers 15 residues. Here the CDR3 DNA reads TGCAGTGCCCCGACTAGCGGGGCCACTGTAGATACGCAGTATTTT. It specifies CSAPTSGATVDTQYF.

Only a few counts were recorded for this clonotype. The chain links TRBV27 to TRBJ1-6; D is uncertain. The V end was cut by 5 bases, the J end by 4 bases, with 15 bases between. The V gene's germline CDR1 is MNHEY and CDR2 SMNVEV (reference sequence). The CDR3 has 16 amino acids. The CDR3 loop reads CASSKKQKLYNSPLHF. For the CDR3, the DNA is TGTGCCAGCAGTAAAAAACAGAAACTATATAATTCACCCCTCCACTTT.

This clonotype came up a few times. The chain links TRBV7-9 to TRBJ2-5; 9 bases fit TRBD2. Unmatched junction bases numbered 1, after V lost 3 bases and J lost 2 bases. The CDR3 consists of 14 residues. From germline, CDR1 is SEHNR and CDR2 FQNEAQ (reference sequence). As DNA, the CDR3 is TGTGCCAGCAGCTTCCTAGCGGGGCAAGAGACCCAGTACTTC. Translating it yields CASSFLAGQETQYF.

Sample share makes this clonotype medium-sized (0.01 to 0.1%). This chain connects TRBV12-3 or TRBV12-4 to TRBJ1-2; D is unclear. The V end was cut by 5 bases, the J end by 5 bases, with 12 bases between. The CDR3 length is 13 residues. The CDR3 reads CASSPQVVYGYTF. In DNA, the CDR3 is TGTGCCAGCAGTCCCCAGGTCGTATATGGCTACACCTTC.

This clonotype has a handful of counts. The V gene is TRBV14, the J gene TRBJ2-6; 7 bases line up with TRBD1. The V gene end was trimmed by 4 bases and the J gene end by 2 bases; junction bases not matched to a gene: 8. The CDR3 has 17 amino acids. The V gene's germline CDR1 is SGHDN and CDR2 FVKESK. This chain's CDR3 is CASSLSSQGAGANVLTF. DNA for the CDR3: TGTGCCAGCAGCCTTTCCTCCCAGGGGGCTGGGGCCAACGTCCTGACTTTC.

Only a few counts were recorded for this clonotype. The V and J genes are TRBV25-1 and TRBJ2-1, with D unresolved. V lost 8 bases, J lost 5 bases, and 13 bases lay in between. This CDR3 contains 13 residues. Germline lookup yields CDR1 MGHDK and CDR2 SYGVNS. CDR3: CASVGHYDNEQFF. The CDR3 coding sequence is TGTGCCAGCGTAGGCCACTACGACAATGAGCAGTTCTTC.

The rearrangement joins TRBV11-2 to TRBJ2-5; no clear D. V was cut by 5 bases and J by 5 bases, with 9 bases left in between. CDR1 and CDR2 from the germline V gene are SGHAT and FQNNGV. This CDR3 has 12 amino acids. In DNA form, the CDR3 reads TGTGCCAGCAGCCCTAAGTTGGAGACCCAGTACTTC. Translated, it gives CASSPKLETQYF. Complete variable domain (other parts from reference TRBV11-2 and TRBJ2-5): EAGVAQSPRYKIIEKRQSVAFWCNPISGHATLYWYQQILGQGPKLLIQFQNNGVVDDSQLPKDRFSAERLKGVDSTLKIQPAKLEDSAVYLCASSPKLETQYFGPGTRLLVL.

This clonotype was counted only a few times. This chain connects TRBV11-2 to TRBJ1-1, with D perhaps matching TRBD1 (5 bases). This CDR3 region has 15 residues. Trimming cost V 3 bases and J 3 bases, with 14 bases left between them. CDR1 and CDR2 from the germline V gene are SGHAT and FQNNGV. The CDR3 is CASSFSDTAYTEAFF. In nucleotides, the CDR3 is TGTGCCAGCAGCTTTTCGGACACGGCTTACACTGAAGCTTTCTTT. Combining the CDR3 with reference TRBV11-2 and TRBJ1-1 gives the whole variable domain EAGVAQSPRYKIIEKRQSVAFWCNPISGHATLYWYQQILGQGPKLLIQFQNNGVVDDSQLPKDRFSAERLKGVDSTLKIQPAKLEDSAVYLCASSFSDTAYTEAFFGQGTRLTVV.

This clonotype was counted many times. The chain employs TRBV9 and TRBJ1-2; TRBD1 might be the D (5 bases). Trimming stripped 3 bases from V and 0 bases from J, with 18 bases between. Germline V lookup: CDR1 SGDLS, CDR2 YYNGEE. The CDR3 has 17 amino acids. CDR3 sequence: CASSDSIGTLTNYGYTF. The DNA of the CDR3 is TGTGCCAGCAGCGATTCAATAGGGACGTTGACTAACTATGGCTACACCTTC.

This rearrangement joins TRBV5-6 to TRBJ2-3, with 13 positions matching TRBD2. Germline assignment: CDR1 SGHDT and CDR2 YYEEEE. CDR3 length: 16 amino acids. The V gene end was trimmed by 3 bases and the J gene end by 0 bases; junction bases not matched to a gene: 1. CDR3 protein: CASSWGLAGSTDTQYF. The CDR3 nucleotides are TGTGCCAGCAGCTGGGGACTAGCGGGGAGCACAGATACGCAGTATTTT.

V usage is TRBV9 and J usage is TRBJ2-2; D unclear. CDR3 length equals 13 residues. Germline V gene sequence: CDR1 SGDLS, CDR2 YYNGEE. V was pared by 4 bases and J by 5 bases, with 9 bases between. The CDR3 coding sequence is TGTGCCAGCAGCCTACAAGCAACCGGGGAGCTGTTTTTT. Protein: CASSLQATGELFF.

This clonotype showed up just a few times. CDR3 sequence: CASSYSRVAGAVPQETQYF. The DNA for the CDR3 is TGTGCCAGCAGTTACTCGAGAGTAGCGGGGGCCGTCCCCCAAGAGACCCAGTACTTC. The chain recombines TRBV6-2 or TRBV6-3 with TRBJ2-5, with 9 bases fitting TRBD2. The germline V gene encodes CDR1 MNHEY and CDR2 SVGEGT. J was trimmed by 1 base and V by 0 bases; bases with no gene match: 12. The CDR3 extends over 19 amino acids.

The rearrangement joins TRBV5-8 to TRBJ2-2; no reliable D call. The germline V and J ends were trimmed by 0 bases and 2 bases, with 5 bases remaining between them. Per the germline V gene, CDR1 is SGHTS and CDR2 is YDEGEE. The CDR3 is 14 amino acids. CDR3 protein: CASSLEHNTGELFF. CDR3 coding DNA: TGTGCCAGCAGCTTGGAGCACAACACCGGGGAGCTGTTTTTT.

In its sample, this clonotype was seen a few times. This rearrangement joins TRBV10-1 to TRBJ2-3; 8 bases fit TRBD1. V was pared by 3 bases and J by 1 base, with 6 bases of the junction left unmatched. CDR1 and CDR2 from the germline V gene are WNHNN and SYGVQD (reference sequence). The CDR3 is made up of 16 amino acids. This CDR3 is CASSDQTGVGTDTQYF. The CDR3 DNA is TGCGCCAGCAGTGACCAGACAGGGGTCGGCACAGATACGCAGTATTTT.

This clonotype was observed at least ten times. The chain employs TRBV5-5 and TRBJ1-1; maybe TRBD1 (5 bases). CDR1 is SGHKS and CDR2 is YYEKEE in the germline V gene (reference sequence). The CDR3 is 15 residues long. V was clipped by 2 bases and J by 4 bases, with 15 bases between them. The CDR3 DNA sequence: TGTGCCAGCAGCTTATCCATGGGGCGGAGCACTGAAGCTTTCTTT. It codes for CASSLSMGRSTEAFF.

This chain joins TRBV6-6 and TRBJ2-3; 7 positions agree with TRBD2. CDR1 is MNHNY, CDR2 SVGAGI, per germline (reference sequence). Trimming cost V 5 bases and J 0 bases; bases outside gene matches: 2. The CDR3 runs to 14 residues. The CDR3 nucleotides read TGTGCCAGCAGTAGCGGGATTAGCACAGATACGCAGTATTTT. This translates into CASSSGISTDTQYF.

This clonotype was recorded at least ten times. The rearrangement links TRBV5-6 to TRBJ2-3, with 8 bases matching TRBD1. The germline V gene encodes CDR1 SGHDT and CDR2 YYEEEE. The junction had 13 bases not matched to a gene; V was cut back by 4 bases and J by 3 bases. The CDR3 is made up of 17 amino acids. CDR3 sequence reads: CASSLLRQGKLTDTQYF. The DNA of the CDR3 is TGTGCCAGCAGCCTCCTCAGACAGGGGAAGTTGACAGATACGCAGTATTTT.

The table lists this clonotype with a few counts. V is TRBV29-1 and J is TRBJ2-1; 9 bases match TRBD1. Losses at the gene ends were 6 bases for V and 8 bases for J; bases not matched to a gene: 14. The CDR3 length is 15 residues. CDR1 and CDR2 from the germline V gene are SQVTM and ANQGSEA. The DNA of the CDR3 is TGCAGCGTGGATCCCGGGACAGGGAGTATGGATGAGCAGTTCTTC. Amino acid sequence: CSVDPGTGSMDEQFF.

This clonotype was counted at least ten times. This chain links TRBV2 with TRBJ2-1; 10 nucleotides agree with TRBD1. This CDR3 has 14 amino acids. Trimming at V came to 6 bases and at J to 12 bases, leaving 11 bases not matched to a gene. The germline gives CDR1 SNHLY, CDR2 FYNNEI. CDR3 sequence (DNA): TGTGCCAGCAGGGACCGGGGACAGGGGTCCCGGCAGTTCTTC. The encoded protein is CASRDRGQGSRQFF.

A few counts support this clonotype. The V and J genes are TRBV5-1 and TRBJ1-1, with 7 bases aligning to TRBD1. Unmatched junction bases numbered 10, after V lost 4 bases and J lost 4 bases. The CDR3 spans 15 residues. Germline values: CDR1 SGHRS, CDR2 YFSETQ. The CDR3, as DNA: TGCGCCAGCAGCGTGACGACAGGGTCATCCACTGAAGCTTTCTTT. This translates into CASSVTTGSSTEAFF.

The sample holds many counts of this clonotype. This sequence joins TRBV10-3 and TRBJ1-2; no clear D. Per germline, CDR1 ENHRY and CDR2 SYGVKD. Between the trimmed V and J ends, which lost 0 bases and 4 bases, there was a span of 6 bases. The CDR3 contains 13 residues. The chain's CDR3 is CAISESPLYGYTF. The CDR3 DNA sequence: TGTGCCATCAGTGAGTCTCCCCTCTATGGCTACACCTTC.

This clonotype showed up just a few times. V is TRBV30 and J is TRBJ1-2, with TRBD1 matching 7 bases. Germline CDR1 and CDR2: GTSNPN and SVGIG (reference sequence). The CDR3 length is 15 residues. The J segment lost 4 bases and the V segment lost 5 bases, leaving 13 bases of the junction unmatched. The CDR3 DNA is TGTGCCTGGCAAGGACAGGCTGCCACCCCCTATGGCTACACCTTC. Encoded protein: CAWQGQAATPYGYTF.

The V gene is TRBV7-2, the J gene TRBJ2-5; tentatively, D is TRBD2 (5 bases). The germline gives CDR1 SGHTA, CDR2 FQGNSA. This CDR3 spans 14 amino acids. V dropped 2 bases and J dropped 5 bases, with 12 bases sitting between them. The CDR3 sequence: CASSLLGGGETQYF. CDR3 nucleotide sequence: TGTGCCAGCAGCTTACTGGGCGGCGGGGAGACCCAGTACTTC.

CDR3 sequence reads: CASSDHTENTIYF. The CDR3 nucleotides are TGTGCCAGCAGTGACCATACTGAAAACACCATATATTTT. The V and J genes are TRBV25-1 and TRBJ1-3; D call uncertain. The CDR3 extends over 13 amino acids. V was pared by 3 bases and J by 6 bases, with 9 bases between. In germline, CDR1 is MGHDK, CDR2 SYGVNS.

CDR3 residues: CASSRGQEGNTIYF. The CDR3 nucleotides are TGTGCCAGCAGCCGCGGACAGGAGGGAAACACCATATATTTT. The rearrangement links TRBV7-2 to TRBJ1-3; 7 nucleotides match TRBD1. Germline assignment: CDR1 SGHTA and CDR2 FQGNSA. J lost 4 bases, V lost 5 bases, and 5 bases had no gene match. This CDR3 is built from 14 residues.

V is TRBV9 and J is TRBJ1-2, with D unclear. This CDR3 contains 13 residues. V was clipped by 0 bases and J by 3 bases, with 6 bases between them. Germline CDR1 and CDR2: SGDLS and YYNGEE. CDR3 in DNA: TGTGCCAGCAGCGTAGGGTCAGACTATGGCTACACCTTC. Amino acids: CASSVGSDYGYTF.

This clonotype was observed many times. In DNA, the CDR3 is TGCGCCAGCAGCTTTGGGTCTCAAGAGACCCAGTACTTC. This translates into CASSFGSQETQYF. The chain recombines TRBV5-1 with TRBJ2-5; D gene ambiguous. The CDR3 runs to 13 residues. Germline assignment: CDR1 SGHRS and CDR2 YFSETQ. Trimming stripped 2 bases from V and 2 bases from J, with 7 bases between.

J is TRBJ2-5 and V is TRBV10-2, with TRBD2 as a possible D gene (6 bases). V lost 8 bases and J lost 1, with 11 bases in between. Germline V lookup: CDR1 WSHSY, CDR2 SAAADI. CDR3 size: 13 residues. CDR3 nucleotide sequence: TGCGCCAGCGGGCGGGGCCTCCAAGAGACCCAGTACTTC. Protein product: CASGRGLQETQYF.

The chain uses TRBV2 and TRBJ2-3; 8 bases line up with TRBD2. V was clipped by 4 bases and J by 3 bases; unmatched bases: 9. Germline V gene sequence: CDR1 SNHLY, CDR2 FYNNEI. The CDR3 length is 16 residues. CDR3 nucleotide sequence: TGTGCCAGCAGTGTTAAGGGCGGGGGGAAAACAGATACGCAGTATTTT. Protein product: CASSVKGGGKTDTQYF.

For the CDR3, the DNA is TGTGCCAGCAGTCCAGATAGGGGCGATCGGGGTAGCTCCTACAATGAGCAGTTCTTC. This codes for CASSPDRGDRGSSYNEQFF. V and J are TRBV3-1 and TRBJ2-1, with D perhaps being TRBD1 or TRBD2 (5 bases each). CDR1 and CDR2 (germline): LGHDT, YNNKEL (reference sequence). This CDR3 region has 19 residues. Trimming took 6 bases from V and 0 from J, leaving 24 bases between them.

The rearrangement links TRBV12-3 or TRBV12-4 to TRBJ1-1; no clear D gene. Deletions cut 3 bases from V and 1 base from J, with 6 bases between. The CDR3 spans 13 residues. The CDR3 region has the DNA TGTGCCAGCAGTTTCAACACGAACACTGAAGCTTTCTTT. This encodes CASSFNTNTEAFF.